This entry lists 14 T cell receptor beta chains sequenced from one sample in a study of T cell changes during pregnancy in multiple sclerosis. Produced via immunoSEQ multiplex PCR; TCRdb's table is partial and in-frame only. Of about 79,000 clones in the sample, about 93% are singletons; the top ten hold about 0.52%. This specimen was CD4+ T cells from peripheral blood mononuclear cells, taken in the second trimester of pregnancy. The receptors derive from a female donor with multiple sclerosis, enrolled in a pregnancy study.

This chain joins TRBV4-1 and TRBJ2-7, with 7 bases lining up with TRBD2. With V trimmed by 1 base and J by 2 bases, 5 bases remained unmatched. The CDR3 extends over 15 amino acids. The germline V gene has CDR1 MGHRA and CDR2 YSYEKL. CDR3 region: CASSQVGRKPYEQYF. The CDR3 DNA follows: TGCGCCAGCAGCCAAGTCGGGAGGAAGCCCTACGAGCAGTACTTC.

The chain combines TRBV7-3 with TRBJ2-7, with 10 bases that match TRBD2. Trimming cost V 4 bases and J 7 bases; bases outside gene matches: 4. From germline, CDR1 is SGHTA and CDR2 FQGTGA. The CDR3 totals 13 residues. DNA for the CDR3: TGTGCCAGCAGCTCCGAGCGGGAGGGTGAGCAGTACTTC. Its translation is CASSSEREGEQYF.

The V gene is TRBV19, the J gene TRBJ2-2; 10 positions match TRBD2. The germline V gene encodes CDR1 LNHDA and CDR2 SQIVND (reference sequence). J lost 4 bases, V lost 6 bases, and 8 bases had no gene match. The CDR3 extends over 16 amino acids. The CDR3 DNA sequence: TGTGCCAGTAGCTCCGGTAGCGGGAGGAGCACCGGGGAGCTGTTTTTT. Translation gives CASSSGSGRSTGELFF. Variable domain in full (rest from reference TRBV19 and TRBJ2-2): DGGITQSPKYLFRKEGQNVTLSCEQNLNHDAMYWYRQDPGQGLRLIYYSQIVNDFQKGDIAEGYSVSREKKESFPLTVTSAQKNPTAFYLCASSSGSGRSTGELFFGEGSRLTVL.

V gene TRBV18 combines with J gene TRBJ2-2; TRBD2 is a possible D gene (5 bases). The CDR3 covers 14 residues. Germline loops: CDR1 KGHSH, CDR2 LQKENI. V lost 6 bases to trimming and J lost 0 bases, with 8 bases between them. The CDR3 reads CASSSGANTGELFF. The CDR3 DNA reads TGTGCCAGCTCGTCCGGGGCGAACACCGGGGAGCTGTTTTTT.

The V gene is TRBV27, the J gene TRBJ1-1, with D unresolved. The germline V and J ends were trimmed by 2 bases and 1 base, with 14 bases remaining between them. The CDR3 consists of 16 residues. Germline assignment: CDR1 MNHEY and CDR2 SMNVEV (reference sequence). CDR3 protein: CASSLRLGRGNTEAFF. CDR3 nucleotide sequence: TGTGCCAGCAGTTTAAGGCTTGGGAGAGGGAACACTGAAGCTTTCTTT.

This sequence joins TRBV7-2 and TRBJ2-5; TRBD2 matches 8 bases. The CDR3 covers 14 residues. Trimming removed 2 bases from V and 5 bases from J; junction bases left unmatched: 4. Germline-derived CDR1 and CDR2 are SGHTA and FQGNSA. CDR3 nucleotide sequence: TGTGCCAGCAGCTTACTAGCGGGTCTGGAGACCCAGTACTTC. This encodes CASSLLAGLETQYF.

The chain employs TRBV2 and TRBJ2-5, with D possibly being TRBD1 (6 bases). CDR1 and CDR2 (germline): SNHLY, FYNNEI. This CDR3 contains 14 residues. Trimming cost V 5 bases and J 1 base, with 11 bases left between them. DNA of the CDR3: TGTGCCAGCAGTTACGACAGGAGCCAAGAGACCCAGTACTTC. Translating it yields CASSYDRSQETQYF.

V gene TRBV27 combines with J gene TRBJ1-6; 8 bases line up with TRBD1. Germline CDR1 and CDR2: MNHEY and SMNVEV (reference sequence). The length of the CDR3 is 14 residues. With 5 bases clipped from V and 9 bases from J, the junction kept 6 bases outside the gene matches. The CDR3 DNA reads as TGTGCCAGCAGTAGCGACAGGGGACGTTCACCCCTCCACTTT. Its protein is CASSSDRGRSPLHF.

This chain connects TRBV27 to TRBJ1-2; tentatively, D is TRBD1 (5 bases). The CDR3 has 13 amino acids. Germline CDR1 and CDR2: MNHEY and SMNVEV (reference sequence). V gave up 7 bases and J gave up 4 bases, with 13 bases separating them. CDR3 amino acids: CASKEGFSYGYTF. The CDR3 DNA sequence: TGTGCCAGCAAGGAGGGGTTCAGCTATGGCTACACCTTC.

This clone appeared a single time. This sequence joins TRBV4-1 and TRBJ2-3; 11 nucleotides agree with TRBD2. There are 18 residues in the CDR3. The J segment lost 2 bases and the V segment lost 5 bases, leaving 12 bases of the junction unmatched. CDR1 and CDR2 (germline): MGHRA, YSYEKL. The CDR3 DNA is TGCGCCAGCAGCTGGGTGGGGACTAGCGGTGGAGTCACAGATACGCAGTATTTT. It yields the protein CASSWVGTSGGVTDTQYF.

The chain carries TRBV29-1 and TRBJ2-5; D ambiguous. Trimming took 4 bases from V and 5 from J, leaving 11 bases between them. CDR1 SQVTM and CDR2 ANQGSEA come from the germline V gene. This CDR3 contains 12 residues. The CDR3 region is CSVVKTGETQYF. The CDR3 DNA reads as TGCAGCGTTGTAAAGACCGGGGAGACCCAGTACTTC.

The J gene is TRBJ2-3, the V gene TRBV5-4; D possibly corresponds to TRBD2 (5 bases). The CDR3 runs 15 residues. The V end was cut by 0 bases, the J end by 1 base, with 9 bases between. CDR1 and CDR2 (germline): SGHNT, YYREEE (reference sequence). Written as DNA, the CDR3 is TGTGCCAGCAGCTTGGGAGGGCCTGGCACAGATACGCAGTATTTT. Translated: CASSLGGPGTDTQYF.

V gene TRBV2 combines with J gene TRBJ1-6; the D is unclear. Germline CDR1 is SNHLY and CDR2 is FYNNEI. This CDR3 is 14 amino acids long. The ends were cut back, 4 bases at V and 9 bases at J, with 13 bases in the middle. In DNA, the CDR3 is TGTGCCAGCAGTGGGACTTCCTCTAGTTCACCCCTCCACTTT. The encoded protein is CASSGTSSSSPLHF.

V usage is TRBV28 and J usage is TRBJ1-1; 9 bases are shared with TRBD1. J was trimmed by 4 bases and V by 3 bases; bases with no gene match: 9. This CDR3 has 16 amino acids. Germline loops: CDR1 MDHEN, CDR2 SYDVKM. The CDR3 DNA is TGTGCCAGCAGTTTCCGCCCACCGGGACAGGGCACTGAAGCTTTCTTT. This codes for CASSFRPPGQGTEAFF.